This T cell receptor beta chain originates from a study of T cells in Graves' hyperthyroidism and ophthalmopathy. Regions amplified from RNA transcripts were the TCR beta CDR3 regions. The HTBI primer set served for first-round RT-PCR of the TCR CDR3. One entry per CDR3 protein, called by TCRdb with MiXCR from the multiplex PCR reads. This table holds fewer than 850,000 distinct CDR3 sequences, roughly 17% found once. On this clonotype itself: The antigen is unknown.

Findings and caveats of the study: Appearing also in blood were most of the thyroid clonotypes expanded above 0.001.

A patient was excluded if there was uncontrolled infection, other autoimmune disease, pregnancy or lactation. PBMCs were collected from a roughly 9.7 ml volume of fresh peripheral blood. Trimming cost V 0 bases and J 5 bases, with 14 bases left between them. Germline values: CDR1 SGDLS, CDR2 YYNGEE. The CDR3 length is 15 residues. The chain links TRBV9 to TRBJ2-5, with TRBD2 as a possible D gene (5 bases). The origin of this receptor is a man aged 45 to 65 with Graves' hyperthyroidism. Sequenced: blood. In nucleotides, the CDR3 is TGTGCCAGCAGCGTAGTTCCCGGGTCGGGGGAGACCCAGTACTTC. The encoded protein is CASSVVPGSGETQYF.